The rows below give T cell receptor beta chains drawn from one sample of a study of T-cell reconstitution after alpha-beta-depleted transplantation in children. TCRdb itself ran the PCR reads through MiXCR, one entry per CDR3 protein. The sample holds hundreds of thousands of distinct CDR3 sequences, 20% to 25% seen once. The sample in question was PBMCs, mostly from graft donor cells, obtained 360 days after TCRalphabeta/CD19-depleted stem cell transplant. These receptors all come from a boy under three years old who had a stem cell transplant for acute myeloid leukemia, so the T cells may come from the graft donor. The CDR3 runs from the conserved cysteine through the conserved F or W. The order of the fields is V gene, D gene, CDR3 protein. The D gene is left open where the match is weak.

TRBV5-1 | TRBD1 | CASSLEGAGDTQYF
TRBV28 | TRBD1 | CASIPSGTAAKNIQYF
TRBV12-3/TRBV12-4 | - | CASSPLVGDTGELFF
TRBV10-3 | TRBD1 | CAISEWTGVQETQYF
TRBV14 | - | CASSQSSETQYF
TRBV29-1 | TRBD1 | CSVAMGQLTDTQYF
TRBV28 | TRBD2 | CASSLRGRDSYNEQFF
TRBV6-5 | - | CASSYLGMRRSNEKLFF
TRBV30 | TRBD1 | CASNSGQGGEQYF
TRBV6-5 | TRBD1 | CASSYGTGMSTEAFF
TRBV20-1 | - | CSAILRQYKNIQYF
TRBV20-1 | TRBD2 | CSAKRGGTNEQFF
TRBV20-1 | - | CSASGVPYNEQFF
TRBV12-3/TRBV12-4 | - | CASSWGAGTEAFF
TRBV20-1 | - | CSASSGGQSYEQYF
TRBV11-3 | - | CASSPGPGPDYEQYF
TRBV2 | - | CASVDVPNQPQHF
TRBV20-1 | TRBD2 | CSASQTSGLQETQYF
TRBV28 | - | CASSFNRGTDTQYF
TRBV13 | TRBD2 | CASSSARGYRDEQFF
TRBV6-5 | - | CASSYGLAESYNEQFF
TRBV29-1 | - | CSVGLMNTEAFF
TRBV14 | TRBD1 | CASSLGQPSSYNEQFF
TRBV6-1 | TRBD1 | CASSAVLVRDRGSYEQYF
TRBV27 | - | CASSLSIRLTNEQFF
TRBV27 | - | CASSLSGDIYNEQFF
TRBV11-2 | - | CASSLEGTWARNTEAFF
TRBV5-1 | TRBD2 | CASSHALAGKQETQYF
TRBV20-1 | TRBD2 | CSARRGVQNIQYF
TRBV12-3/TRBV12-4 | TRBD1 | CASSLRGPSSYEQFF
TRBV20-1 | - | CSARVWGSWGYTF
TRBV11-2 | - | CASSLDEGFRYNSPLHF
TRBV25-1 | - | CASSDGQAGSYEQYF
TRBV20-1 | - | CSARSPSGEQYF
TRBV4-1 | TRBD2 | CASSQDPLAGDNYNEQFF